This T cell receptor beta chain was obtained from a study of T-cell memory formation after mild COVID-19. For the study at large: TCR clusters showed largely donor specificity.

Germline CDR1 is MGHRA and CDR2 is YSYEKL. The V end lost 4 bases, the J end lost 6 bases, and 16 bases lay between the germline ends. The CDR3 extends over 15 amino acids. A few counts support this clonotype. The antigen is not known. Constant-segment primers served in 5'RACE that generated TCR alpha and TCR beta cDNA libraries bearing sample barcodes and UMIs. TCRdb re-derived calls from the 5' RACE reads in MiXCR, one entry per CDR3 protein. The sample lists 40,000 to 60,000 distinct CDR3 sequences; roughly 27% were seen once. Study-wide findings and caveats: Later expanders leaned CD4+, whereas day 15 to 85 contracting clones were balanced CD4/CD8. Pre-infection memory held some responding clones, suggesting pre-existing cross-reactive T cells responded.

Sequencing was done on a sample of PBMCs or a T cell subset sorted from them (not recorded which). The V call is TRBV4-1, the J call TRBJ1-5, with a tentative D call TRBD1 (5 bases). This TCR came from a man in his late teens or twenties who had mild COVID-19 (a few samples of this study predate the infection). Cell type and time point are not known. CDR3 sequence: CASSPRGRVSQPQHF. Written as DNA, the CDR3 is TGCGCCAGCAGCCCCCGTGGCAGGGTAAGTCAGCCCCAGCATTTT.